Listed below are T cell receptor beta chains from one sample, sequenced in a study of memory CD4+ T cells and cytomegalovirus serostatus. TCRdb's table, derived via immunoSEQ multiplex PCR, lists solely in-frame clones and lacks some. In the table there are tens of thousands of clones, approximately 82% of which are singletons. Sequences were obtained from memory CD4+ T cells from blood. These receptors all stem from an adult in good health and CMV-seronegative. Both conserved end residues are part of each CDR3. Each record gives: J gene, V gene, D gene, clone size, CDR3 protein, CDR3 DNA. A D gene is named only where the DNA matches it firmly. Clone size is stated in some rows and not others, as once, few, many or a class when expanded.

>TRBJ2-3|TRBV11-2|TRBD2|few
CASSLGPGTSGSTDTQYF
TGTGCCAGCAGCCTAGGACCCGGGACTAGCGGTAGCACAGATACGCAGTATTTT
>TRBJ1-2|TRBV6-1|TRBD1|NA
CASSRDRGDYGYTF
TGTGCCAGCAGCCGAGACAGGGGAGACTATGGCTACACCTTC
>TRBJ1-1|TRBV2|NA|few
CASSDRVAEAFF
TGTGCCAGCAGTGACAGGGTCGCTGAAGCTTTCTTT
>TRBJ2-7|TRBV9|TRBD1|NA
CASSAGQAYEQYF
TGTGCCAGCAGCGCCGGACAGGCCTACGAGCAGTACTTC
>TRBJ2-2|TRBV10-3|NA|NA
CAIRITGQATGELFF
TGTGCCATCAGGATAACCGGGCAGGCCACCGGGGAGCTGTTTTTT
>TRBJ1-4|TRBV6-1|NA|NA
CASSEPYSTKINEKLFF
TGTGCCAGCAGTGAACCGTACTCGACAAAAATAAATGAAAAACTGTTTTTT
>TRBJ2-7|TRBV6-5|NA|NA
CASASPASSREQYF
TGTGCCAGCGCGTCCCCTGCCTCCTCGAGGGAGCAGTACTTC
>TRBJ1-6|TRBV4-1|NA|NA
CASSQDLETGDSPLHF
TGCGCCAGCAGCCAAGATTTGGAGACAGGTGATTCACCCCTCCACTTT
>TRBJ1-6|TRBV2|NA|NA
CASSSTRGGAPNSPLHF
TGTGCCAGCAGCAGTACGAGGGGGGGGGCCCCAAATTCACCCCTCCACTTT
>TRBJ2-1|TRBV6-5|TRBD1|few
CASSYLWDRVVNEQFF
TGTGCCAGCAGTTACCTATGGGACAGGGTCGTAAATGAGCAGTTCTTC
>TRBJ2-1|TRBV18|NA|few
CASSPGLALEVEQFF
TGTGCCAGCTCACCAGGACTCGCTTTAGAAGTTGAGCAGTTCTTC
>TRBJ1-2|TRBV6-6|NA|NA
CASSYGSGVYGYTF
TGTGCCAGCAGTTACGGCTCAGGAGTCTATGGCTACACCTTC
>TRBJ1-1|TRBV6-5|NA|NA
CASSKFPQGITEAFF
TGTGCCAGCAGCAAATTTCCTCAGGGGATCACTGAAGCTTTCTTT
>TRBJ2-5|TRBV28|NA|NA
CASSLEWGQETQYF
TGTGCCAGCAGTTTAGAATGGGGGCAAGAGACCCAGTACTTC
>TRBJ2-1|TRBV11-2|TRBD2|once
CASSFYGTSGGEQFF
TGTGCCAGCAGCTTCTACGGGACTAGCGGGGGGGAGCAGTTCTTC
>TRBJ1-1|TRBV11-2|NA|NA
CASSLGQGNTEAFF
TGTGCCAGCAGCTTAGGGCAGGGGAACACTGAAGCTTTCTTT
>TRBJ2-7|TRBV2|NA|NA
CASSVRSYEQYF
TGTGCCAGCAGTGTGAGGAGCTACGAGCAGTACTTC
>TRBJ2-1|TRBV5-6|TRBD2|NA
CASLTSGGARTGEQFF
TGTGCCAGCCTGACTAGCGGGGGGGCCCGAACGGGTGAGCAGTTCTTC
>TRBJ2-5|TRBV5-6|TRBD2|few
CASSYRTSGGQETQYF
TGTGCCAGCAGCTATCGGACTAGCGGGGGCCAAGAGACCCAGTACTTC
>TRBJ2-3|TRBV9|NA|NA
CASSVGSWSGTQYF
TGTGCCAGCAGCGTAGGGTCTTGGTCGGGTACGCAGTATTTT
>TRBJ1-2|TRBV14|TRBD1|NA
CASSPGQGAEPGYTF
TGTGCCAGCAGCCCGGGACAGGGGGCGGAACCTGGCTACACCTTC
>TRBJ1-2|TRBV19|NA|NA
CASSIGPRTGYTF
TGTGCCAGTAGTATAGGGCCGCGGACGGGCTACACCTTC
>TRBJ1-4|TRBV6-5|TRBD1|few
CASSYSGTGNEKLFF
TGTGCCAGCAGTTACTCAGGGACAGGGAATGAAAAACTGTTTTTT
>TRBJ2-3|TRBV7-9|NA|NA
CASSLDDGATDTQYF
TGTGCCAGCAGCTTAGACGACGGGGCCACAGATACGCAGTATTTT
>TRBJ1-2|TRBV6-6|NA|once
CASTHRVVYGYTF
TGTGCCAGCACCCACAGGGTGGTCTATGGCTACACCTTC
>TRBJ1-2|TRBV28|NA|few
CASSHPILKLDNTPGYTF
TGTGCCAGCAGTCACCCCATCCTGAAGTTAGATAACACTCCCGGCTACACCTTC
>TRBJ1-1|TRBV10-3|TRBD1|NA
CAIGTGLNTEAFF
TGTGCCATCGGGACAGGGCTGAACACTGAAGCTTTCTTT
>TRBJ1-1|TRBV5-1|NA|NA
CASSKEGYEAFF
TGCGCCAGCAGCAAGGAAGGTTATGAAGCTTTCTTT
>TRBJ2-1|TRBV5-8|NA|NA
CASSHTHGGNEQFF
TGTGCCAGCAGCCACACACATGGGGGGAATGAGCAGTTCTTC
>TRBJ2-5|TRBV7-9|NA|few
CASSLDHQETQYF
TGTGCCAGCAGCTTGGATCACCAGGAGACCCAGTACTTC
>TRBJ2-5|TRBV7-3|TRBD1|NA
CASSARQGQTQYF
TGTGCCAGCAGCGCCCGACAGGGACAGACCCAGTACTTC
>TRBJ2-3|TRBV28|TRBD1|NA
CASRNQGALSTDTQYF
TGTGCCAGCAGGAATCAGGGGGCTTTAAGCACAGATACGCAGTATTTT
>TRBJ2-7|TRBV14|NA|NA
CASSQDNSGEQYF
TGTGCCAGCAGCCAAGACAACAGCGGCGAGCAGTACTTC
>TRBJ1-3|TRBV6-4|NA|few
CASSEGAGNTIYF
TGTGCCAGCAGTGAGGGGGCTGGAAACACCATATATTTT
>TRBJ1-2|TRBV7-9|NA|few
CASSPAAVANYGYTF
TGTGCCAGCAGCCCAGCGGCGGTAGCTAACTATGGCTACACCTTC
>TRBJ2-1|TRBV11-2|NA|NA
CASSTGRLVASYEQFF
TGTGCCAGCAGCACCGGCCGACTTGTAGCTAGCTATGAGCAGTTCTTC
>TRBJ2-3|TRBV10-1|NA|once
CASSAGFADTQYF
TGCGCCAGCAGTGCGGGCTTTGCAGATACGCAGTATTTT
>TRBJ1-2|TRBV5-1|NA|NA
CASSGQGSGFGYTF
TGCGCCAGCAGCGGGCAGGGTTCTGGGTTTGGCTACACCTTC
>TRBJ2-7|TRBV2|NA|NA
CASSGGVVSNEQYF
TGTGCCAGCAGTGGTGGGGTGGTATCCAACGAGCAGTACTTC
>TRBJ1-1|TRBV4-1|TRBD1|few
CASSQDGRGPTEAFF
TGCGCCAGCAGCCAAGACGGCAGGGGGCCCACTGAAGCTTTCTTT
>TRBJ2-7|TRBV5-1|TRBD1|NA
CASSPGQGARQYF
TGCGCCAGCAGCCCGGGACAGGGGGCGCGGCAGTACTTC
>TRBJ2-5|TRBV5-1|NA|NA
CASSLDREETQYF
TGCGCCAGCAGCTTGGACAGAGAAGAGACCCAGTACTTC
>TRBJ1-5|TRBV5-1|TRBD1|NA
CASSYATGTNQPQHF
TGCGCCAGCAGCTACGCGACAGGGACAAATCAGCCCCAGCATTTT
>TRBJ1-2|TRBV11-2|TRBD1|NA
CASSSVQGVMRMGYTF
TGTGCCAGCAGCTCAGTCCAGGGGGTTATGCGTATGGGCTACACCTTC
>TRBJ2-7|TRBV5-1|TRBD1|NA
CASSLTGGYEQYF
TGCGCCAGCAGCTTGACAGGGGGCTACGAGCAGTACTTC
>TRBJ2-7|TRBV4-1|NA|few
CASSRGIRDSFSYEQYF
TGCGCCAGCAGCCGGGGGATCCGAGACAGCTTCTCCTACGAGCAGTACTTC
>TRBJ1-5|TRBV19|NA|few
CASRGNTLGQPQHF
TGTGCCAGTAGAGGGAATACACTAGGTCAGCCCCAGCATTTT
>TRBJ1-6|TRBV5-1|TRBD1|NA
CASSLATGGNSPLHF
TGCGCCAGCAGCTTGGCTACAGGGGGAAATTCACCCCTCCACTTT
>TRBJ2-7|TRBV6-1|NA|few
CAIGRAANEQYF
TGTGCCATCGGACGGGCTGCGAACGAGCAGTACTTC
>TRBJ1-6|TRBV28|NA|NA
CASIRGNSPLHF
TGTGCCAGCATTCGAGGAAATTCACCCCTCCACTTT
>TRBJ2-1|TRBV4-2|TRBD2|NA
CASSRKGGEHEQFF
TGTGCCAGCAGCCGTAAGGGAGGGGAGCATGAGCAGTTCTTC
>TRBJ1-1|TRBV11-3|NA|NA
CASSLDYHGRAFF
TGTGCCAGCAGCTTAGATTACCATGGCAGGGCTTTCTTT
>TRBJ2-4|TRBV30|NA|NA
CAWSVGGAKNIQYF
TGTGCCTGGAGTGTCGGAGGAGCCAAAAACATTCAGTACTTC
>TRBJ1-1|TRBV5-1|TRBD1|few
CASSYNSGGMNTEAFF
TGCGCCAGCAGCTATAATTCAGGGGGAATGAACACTGAAGCTTTCTTT
>TRBJ2-3|TRBV10-1|NA|NA
CASSDGGPGDTQYF
TGCGCCAGCAGTGACGGGGGGCCGGGAGATACGCAGTATTTT
>TRBJ1-5|TRBV23-1|TRBD1|NA
CASSHPGTGNQPQHF
TGCGCCAGCAGTCATCCCGGGACAGGCAATCAGCCCCAGCATTTT
>TRBJ1-5|TRBV2|TRBD1|NA
CASNRGVNQPQHF
TGTGCCAGCAACAGGGGGGTTAATCAGCCCCAGCATTTT
>TRBJ2-7|TRBV5-5|TRBD1|once
CASSLGGRTGDSEEQYF
TGTGCCAGCAGCTTGGGCGGACGGACAGGGGACTCGGAGGAGCAGTACTTC
>TRBJ1-1|TRBV11-3|TRBD1|NA
CASSRQGGDTEAFF
TGTGCCAGCAGCCGACAGGGAGGGGATACTGAAGCTTTCTTT
>TRBJ1-2|TRBV28|TRBD1|NA
CASSLNGAGGYGYTF
TGTGCCAGCAGCCTTAACGGGGCAGGGGGCTATGGCTACACCTTC